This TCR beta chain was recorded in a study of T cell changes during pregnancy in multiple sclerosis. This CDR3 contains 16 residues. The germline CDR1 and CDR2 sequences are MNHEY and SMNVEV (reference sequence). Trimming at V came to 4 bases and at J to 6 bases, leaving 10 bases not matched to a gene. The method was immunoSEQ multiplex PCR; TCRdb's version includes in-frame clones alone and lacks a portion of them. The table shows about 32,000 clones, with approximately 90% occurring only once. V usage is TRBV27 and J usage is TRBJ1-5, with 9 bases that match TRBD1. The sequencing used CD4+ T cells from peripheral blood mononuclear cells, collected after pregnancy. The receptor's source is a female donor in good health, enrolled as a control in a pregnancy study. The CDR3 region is CASSWVVGQGSQPQHF. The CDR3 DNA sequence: TGTGCCAGCAGTTGGGTCGTGGGACAGGGAAGTCAGCCCCAGCATTTT.